Below are 20 T cell receptor beta chains sequenced from a single sample in a study of T cells in Graves' hyperthyroidism and ophthalmopathy. TCR beta CDR3 sequences were amplified from RNA transcripts. During a first-round RT-PCR of the TCR CDR3, the HTBI primer set was used. TCRdb used MiXCR to reprocess the multiplex PCR reads, holding one entry per CDR3 protein. The sample has approximately 350,000 distinct CDR3 sequences, 13% to 15% seen once. The sample was blood. Source of these receptors: an older woman with Graves' ophthalmopathy.

Many counts were recorded for this clonotype. This chain links TRBV20-1 with TRBJ2-2; 10 bases line up with TRBD2. This CDR3 comprises 14 residues. Germline CDR1 is DFQATT and CDR2 is SNEGSKA (reference sequence). The ends lost 6 bases at V and 6 bases at J; junction bases unmatched: 7. This chain's CDR3 is CSAPPSGRPGELFF. The CDR3 nucleotides read TGCAGTGCCCCGCCTAGCGGGAGACCCGGGGAGCTGTTTTTT.

The table lists this clonotype with many counts. The junction departs from the called germline gene at one end, perhaps through a read error. The J gene is TRBJ2-3, the V gene TRBV2; no clear D gene. CDR1 SNHLY and CDR2 FYNNEI come from the germline V gene. The CDR3 loop spans 13 amino acids. As DNA, the CDR3 is TGTGCCAGCACTGAATCGGACACAGATACGCAGTATTTT. It codes for CASTESDTDTQYF.

In its sample, this clonotype was seen many times. The rearrangement joins TRBV20-1 to TRBJ2-3; tentatively, D is TRBD1 or TRBD2 (6 bases each). The germline V and J ends were trimmed by 0 bases and 2 bases, with 12 bases remaining between them. CDR3 length equals 15 residues. CDR1 is DFQATT, CDR2 SNEGSKA, per germline (reference sequence). CDR3: CSARDRGELTDTQYF. CDR3 DNA: TGCAGTGCTAGAGATAGGGGGGAACTCACAGATACGCAGTATTTT.

This clonotype occurred a few times. A much larger clone lies a single base off, so this may be a read error. The J gene is TRBJ2-7, the V gene TRBV20-1, with D perhaps TRBD1 (6 bases). This CDR3 is built from 14 residues. V dropped 3 bases and J dropped 6 bases, with 18 bases sitting between them. Germline loops: CDR1 DFQATT, CDR2 SNEGSKA (reference sequence). This CDR3 reads CSASATGTLTEQYF. CDR3 nucleotides: TGCAGTGCTAGTGCGACTGGGACACTCACCGAGCAGTACTTC.

This clonotype was counted a few times. The rearrangement uses TRBV28 and TRBJ2-3, with D possibly TRBD2 on 5 matching bases. Per the germline V gene, CDR1 is MDHEN and CDR2 is SYDVKM. The CDR3 contains 15 residues. V shed 3 bases and J shed 0 bases, with 10 bases lying between them. The chain's CDR3 is CASSFRAASTDTQYF. The CDR3 DNA sequence: TGTGCCAGCAGTTTTCGAGCGGCTAGCACAGATACGCAGTATTTT.

This clonotype was seen repeatedly, ten times or more. The chain couples TRBV12-3 or TRBV12-4 to TRBJ1-2; the match to TRBD1 covers 10 bases. The CDR3 length is 17 residues. V gave up 5 bases and J gave up 5 bases; unmatched junction bases: 14. The CDR3 here is CASSPTGTGVGRYGYTF. The CDR3, as DNA: TGTGCCAGCAGTCCAACCGGGACAGGGGTAGGACGGTATGGCTACACCTTC.

In its sample, this clonotype was seen a few times. V is TRBV27 and J is TRBJ2-1, with 9 bases matching TRBD2. The CDR3 consists of 15 residues. CDR1 and CDR2 (germline): MNHEY, SMNVEV (reference sequence). V was pared by 4 bases and J by 6 bases, with 7 bases of the junction left unmatched. DNA for the CDR3: TGTGCCAGCAGTTCCGAGACTAGCGGCTTCAATGAGCAGTTCTTC. Its protein product is CASSSETSGFNEQFF.

In nucleotides, the CDR3 is TGTGCCAGCAGCCCCGACACGATCTCTGGAAACACCATATATTTT. Its translation: CASSPDTISGNTIYF. This chain joins TRBV9 and TRBJ1-3; D remains unclear. Deletions cut 4 bases from V and 0 bases from J, with 11 bases between. There are 15 residues in the CDR3. Germline assignment: CDR1 SGDLS and CDR2 YYNGEE.

The chain is built from TRBV6-1 and TRBJ2-1, with TRBD1 matching over 7 bases. Unmatched junction bases numbered 13, after V lost 6 bases and J lost 14 bases. Germline V gene lookup returns CDR1 MNHNS and CDR2 SASEGT. This CDR3 has 13 amino acids. CDR3 DNA sequence: TGTGCCAGCAGAAGGACTGACAGGGCGTCTGAGTTCTTC. Protein sequence: CASRRTDRASEFF.

DNA for the CDR3: TGTGCCAGTAGTGGTAGCGGGAGGACCTACGAGCAGTACTTC. Translation: CASSGSGRTYEQYF. The chain employs TRBV19 and TRBJ2-7, with 10 bases identical to TRBD2. The length of the CDR3 is 14 residues. From germline, CDR1 is LNHDA and CDR2 SQIVND (reference sequence). The V segment lost 5 bases and the J segment 2 bases; nucleotides outside the gene matches: 3. Full variable domain (rest looked up from reference TRBV19 and TRBJ2-7): DGGITQSPKYLFRKEGQNVTLSCEQNLNHDAMYWYRQDPGQGLRLIYYSQIVNDFQKGDIAEGYSVSREKKESFPLTVTSAQKNPTAFYLCASSGSGRTYEQYFGPGTRLTVT.

This clonotype was seen many times. V usage is TRBV28 and J usage is TRBJ2-7; D unclear. Trimming took off 5 bases at V and 3 bases at J, with 11 bases between the two ends. This CDR3 spans 13 amino acids. Looked up from germline, CDR1 is MDHEN and CDR2 is SYDVKM. In nucleotides, the CDR3 is TGTGCCAGCAGTATGGGTAACAGCTACGAGCAGTACTTC. Its translation: CASSMGNSYEQYF.

This clonotype was seen a few times. This chain connects TRBV10-3 to TRBJ1-3; 9 positions match TRBD1. After removal of 6 bases from V and 8 bases from J, the junction contained 8 bases not matched to a gene. Germline V lookup: CDR1 ENHRY, CDR2 SYGVKD. The CDR3 is 14 amino acids. The CDR3 nucleotides read TGTGCCATCAGCCCGGGACAGGGAGGTGACACCATATATTTT. Protein product: CAISPGQGGDTIYF.

This clonotype was observed a handful of times. The chain carries TRBV12-3 or TRBV12-4 and TRBJ1-2, with D uncertain. The CDR3 runs 12 residues. Trimming took 2 bases from V and 6 from J, leaving 7 bases between them. CDR3 in amino acids: CASSLKGNGYTF. CDR3 nucleotides: TGTGCCAGCAGTTTAAAAGGGAATGGCTACACCTTC.

This chain links TRBV25-1 with TRBJ2-1; the match to TRBD2 covers 8 bases. V lost 2 bases, J lost 2 bases, and 2 bases stayed unmatched. CDR3 length: 15 amino acids. Per germline, CDR1 MGHDK and CDR2 SYGVNS. CDR3 residues: CASSEKAGAYNEQFF. For the CDR3, the DNA is TGTGCCAGCAGTGAAAAAGCGGGAGCCTACAATGAGCAGTTCTTC. Full variable domain (rest looked up from reference TRBV25-1 and TRBJ2-1): EADIYQTPRYLVIGTGKKITLECSQTMGHDKMYWYQQDPGMELHLIHYSYGVNSTEKGDLSSESTVSRIRTEHFPLTLESARPSHTSQYLCASSEKAGAYNEQFFGPGTRLTVL.

This clonotype was seen ten or more times. This chain links TRBV5-1 with TRBJ1-5, with D unresolved. Germline loops: CDR1 SGHRS, CDR2 YFSETQ. Between the trimmed V and J ends, which lost 4 bases and 0 bases, there was a span of 11 bases. The CDR3 consists of 15 residues. The DNA of the CDR3 is TGCGCCAGCAGCATCGACGGGTATAGCAATCAGCCCCAGCATTTT. This sequence encodes CASSIDGYSNQPQHF.

This clonotype has ten or more counts. The chain is built from TRBV28 and TRBJ2-1; TRBD1 aligns across 9 bases. This CDR3 has 16 residues. V shed 5 bases, J shed 1 base, and the junction held 6 bases outside the gene matches. Germline V gives CDR1 MDHEN, CDR2 SYDVKM. The CDR3: CASSRTGGRSYNEQFF. CDR3 nucleotides: TGTGCCAGCAGTAGAACAGGGGGCCGGTCCTACAATGAGCAGTTCTTC.

This clonotype has a handful of counts. This sequence joins TRBV3-1 and TRBJ2-2, with TRBD2 as a possible D gene (5 bases). The germline CDR1 and CDR2 sequences are LGHDT and YNNKEL (reference sequence). V lost 0 bases, J lost 0 bases, and 8 bases lay in between. This CDR3 has 16 residues. For the CDR3, the DNA is TGTGCCAGCAGCCAAGAATCACTAGCGAACACCGGGGAGCTGTTTTTT. Protein product: CASSQESLANTGELFF.

V gene TRBV20-1 combines with J gene TRBJ1-1; no reliable D call. Germline CDR1 DFQATT, CDR2 SNEGSKA (reference sequence). Trimming pared 3 bases from V and 7 bases from J, leaving 15 bases between. The CDR3 runs to 13 residues. The CDR3 DNA reads TGCAGTGCTAGTCTAGCCCTCAACGGTGAAGCTTTCTTT. This sequence encodes CSASLALNGEAFF.

This clonotype was seen a few times. The J gene is TRBJ2-1, the V gene TRBV19, with 8 nucleotides matching TRBD2. The V and J ends lost 3 bases and 6 bases, in that order; junction bases with no gene match: 7. Per germline, CDR1 LNHDA and CDR2 SQIVND (reference sequence). This CDR3 contains 15 residues. The CDR3 nucleotides are TGTGCCAGTAGTATCGCTAGCGGGCCTGTCAATGAGCAGTTCTTC. Amino acid sequence: CASSIASGPVNEQFF. The whole variable domain, filled in from reference TRBV19 and TRBJ2-1, reads DGGITQSPKYLFRKEGQNVTLSCEQNLNHDAMYWYRQDPGQGLRLIYYSQIVNDFQKGDIAEGYSVSREKKESFPLTVTSAQKNPTAFYLCASSIASGPVNEQFFGPGTRLTVL.

This clonotype was seen at least ten times. J is TRBJ2-6 and V is TRBV5-8, with 9 bases identical to TRBD2. Trimming took 4 bases from V and 1 from J; bases not matched to a gene: 9. The CDR3 totals 18 residues. Germline loops: CDR1 SGHTS, CDR2 YDEGEE. The CDR3 region has the DNA TGTGCCAGCAGCCACTATGCGGGGGGGGAGTCTGGGGCCAACGTCCTGACTTTC. It translates to CASSHYAGGESGANVLTF.